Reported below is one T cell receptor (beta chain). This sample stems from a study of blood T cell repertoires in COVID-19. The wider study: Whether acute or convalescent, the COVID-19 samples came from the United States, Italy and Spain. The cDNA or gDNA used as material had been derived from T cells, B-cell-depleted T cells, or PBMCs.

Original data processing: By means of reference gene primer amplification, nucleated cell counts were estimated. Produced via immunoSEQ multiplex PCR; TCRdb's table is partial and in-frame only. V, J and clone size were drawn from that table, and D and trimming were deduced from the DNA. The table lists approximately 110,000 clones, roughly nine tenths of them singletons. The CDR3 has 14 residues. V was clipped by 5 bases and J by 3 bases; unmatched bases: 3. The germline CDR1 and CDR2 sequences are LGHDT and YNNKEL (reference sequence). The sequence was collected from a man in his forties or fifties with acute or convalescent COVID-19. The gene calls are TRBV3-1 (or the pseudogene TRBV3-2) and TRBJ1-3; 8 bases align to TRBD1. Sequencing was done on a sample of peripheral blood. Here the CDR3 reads CASSSDRDGNTIYF. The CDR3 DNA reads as TGTGCCAGCAGCTCGGACAGGGATGGAAACACCATATATTTT.